This passage covers 9 T cell receptor beta chains from one sample sequenced in a study of blood T cell repertoires in COVID-19. Generated by immunoSEQ multiplex PCR, the TCRdb table keeps only in-frame clones and is missing some. The sample includes 150,000 to 200,000 clones, under 90% of them seen just once. The sample taken for sequencing was peripheral blood. Source of these receptors: a man in his forties with acute or convalescent COVID-19.

The chain couples TRBV4-2 to TRBJ2-7; no definite D call. V lost 5 bases and J lost 1, with 9 bases in between. CDR3 length equals 13 residues. CDR1 is LGHNA, CDR2 YNFKEQ, per germline. The CDR3 DNA is TGTGCCAGCAGCTCATCACAGTCCTACGAGCAGTACTTC. Translation: CASSSSQSYEQYF.

This clone was seen only once. The chain has TRBV5-1 and TRBJ2-1; 9 positions match TRBD2. The length of the CDR3 is 16 residues. The J segment lost 6 bases and the V segment lost 4 bases, leaving 11 bases of the junction unmatched. CDR1 is SGHRS and CDR2 is YFSETQ in the germline V gene. The CDR3: CASSRRAGGNGNEQFF. The CDR3 coding sequence is TGCGCCAGCAGCAGGCGGGCGGGGGGGAATGGCAATGAGCAGTTCTTC.

The rearrangement joins TRBV9 to TRBJ1-2, with D possibly being TRBD1 (5 bases). V was trimmed by 3 bases and J by 2 bases, leaving 17 bases between them. Germline V lookup: CDR1 SGDLS, CDR2 YYNGEE. The CDR3 extends over 16 amino acids. The CDR3 DNA sequence: TGTGCCAGCAGCGCAGCGCGGGGGGGGACGAACTATGGCTACACCTTC. As protein: CASSAARGGTNYGYTF.

This chain uses TRBV4-1 with TRBJ2-5; 7 nucleotides line up with TRBD1. This CDR3 has 19 amino acids. Losses at the gene ends were 0 bases for V and 2 bases for J; bases not matched to a gene: 15. Germline loops: CDR1 MGHRA, CDR2 YSYEKL. The chain's CDR3 is CASSQDRNRGGNLQETQYF. The DNA of the CDR3 is TGCGCCAGCAGCCAAGATAGGAATAGAGGGGGCAATCTACAAGAGACCCAGTACTTC.

CDR3 nucleotides: TGTGCCAGCTTGAGAGGAGGAGATTCACCCCTCCACTTT. This translates into CASLRGGDSPLHF. The V call is TRBV5-8, the J call TRBJ1-6; D gene unclear. The CDR3 spans 13 residues. Trimming removed 7 bases at V and 8 bases at J, with 13 bases between. Germline CDR1 SGHTS, CDR2 YDEGEE.

Only a few counts were recorded for this clone. V is TRBV5-8 and J is TRBJ1-1, with TRBD1 as a possible D gene (5 bases). The germline gives CDR1 SGHTS, CDR2 YDEGEE. The length of the CDR3 is 14 residues. Trimming shortened V by 1 base and J by 4 bases, and 11 bases separated the two germline ends. CDR3 sequence: CASSLRGMGTEAFF. In DNA form, the CDR3 reads TGTGCCAGCAGCTTGCGGGGGATGGGCACTGAAGCTTTCTTT.

J is TRBJ1-1 and V is TRBV6-5; D might be TRBD1 (5 bases). Germline V gene data show CDR1 as MNHEY and CDR2 as SVGAGI. This CDR3 contains 13 residues. With 6 bases removed from V and 0 bases from J, the gap between germline ends came to 8 bases. Here the CDR3 reads CASSRGVNTEAFF. The CDR3 nucleotides read TGTGCCAGCAGCCGGGGGGTGAACACTGAAGCTTTCTTT.

The chain joins TRBV19 to TRBJ1-6; D gene uncertain. CDR1 and CDR2 (germline): LNHDA, SQIVND (reference sequence). V was shortened by 4 bases and J by 9 bases, with 13 bases between the two germline ends. This CDR3 is built from 14 residues. For the CDR3, the DNA is TGTGCCAGTAGTAGCCCAGGTTCCCCTTCACCCCTCCACTTT. Translation gives CASSSPGSPSPLHF.

This sequence joins TRBV19 and TRBJ1-1, with D maybe TRBD1 (6 bases). This CDR3 has 15 residues. Trimming pared 3 bases from V and 1 base from J, leaving 12 bases between. Germline V gene sequence: CDR1 LNHDA, CDR2 SQIVND (reference sequence). The CDR3 sequence is CASSIRGSGNTEAFF. CDR3 sequence (DNA): TGTGCCAGTAGTATCAGGGGCTCCGGGAACACTGAAGCTTTCTTT.